These T cell receptor beta chains were read from a single sample in a study of a mutant IDH1 vaccine in newly diagnosed glioma. These receptors are not linked to any known antigen. The data were produced by immunoSEQ multiplex PCR, yet TCRdb's version contains in-frame clones alone and is incomplete. The sample has around 120,000 clones; around 80% are singletons. The source material was PBMCs, sampled from a glioma patient whose treatment included an IDH1 peptide vaccine. The receptor set was obtained from a man aged 35-49 years with glioma. Each CDR3 is given without its conserved first and last residue. Fields, in order: V gene, clone size, CDR3 length, J gene, CDR3 protein. A row's size may be missing; if present it is once, few, many or a size class.

v_call: TRBV27; clone_size: .; cdr3_length: 15; j_call: TRBJ2-6; cdr3_aa: ASREDRGRRGVNVLT
v_call: TRBV7-9; clone_size: many; cdr3_length: 11; j_call: TRBJ2-1; cdr3_aa: ASSPGTSSEQF
v_call: TRBV27; clone_size: .; cdr3_length: 11; j_call: TRBJ1-1; cdr3_aa: ASSLSRDTEAF
v_call: TRBV30; clone_size: once; cdr3_length: 8; j_call: TRBJ2-7; cdr3_aa: AWSGQEQY
v_call: TRBV11-2; clone_size: once; cdr3_length: 13; j_call: TRBJ2-5; cdr3_aa: ASSLETGSGETQY
v_call: TRBV10-2; clone_size: .; cdr3_length: 9; j_call: TRBJ2-1; cdr3_aa: ASARGIEQF
v_call: TRBV7-9; clone_size: once; cdr3_length: 12; j_call: TRBJ2-2; cdr3_aa: ASSLASNTGELF
v_call: TRBV6-6; clone_size: .; cdr3_length: 12; j_call: TRBJ2-5; cdr3_aa: ASTRTGYQETQY
v_call: TRBV4-2; clone_size: .; cdr3_length: 13; j_call: TRBJ1-4; cdr3_aa: ASSPNTREAGLRF
v_call: TRBV28; clone_size: .; cdr3_length: 13; j_call: TRBJ2-2; cdr3_aa: ASTGTSGNAGELF
v_call: TRBV5-1; clone_size: .; cdr3_length: 14; j_call: .; cdr3_aa: ASSSAGLADGYEQY
v_call: TRBV7-8; clone_size: .; cdr3_length: 16; j_call: TRBJ2-1; cdr3_aa: ASSLVVASGSSGNEQF
v_call: TRBV6-6; clone_size: few; cdr3_length: 7; j_call: TRBJ1-2; cdr3_aa: ASGLQIT